These T cell receptor beta chains were read from a single sample in a study of beta chain features in type 1 diabetes. The method was immunoSEQ multiplex PCR; TCRdb's version includes in-frame clones alone and lacks a portion of them. The data hold around 310,000 clones, with approximately 13% observed a single time. The sample was naive CD4+ T cells from blood. These receptors all stem from a woman aged 18-29 years with type 1 diabetes. Both conserved end residues are part of each CDR3. D genes are given only for firm matches. Clone size, where shown, is once, few, many, or a class for clones that have expanded.

V gene	D gene	J gene	CDR3 length	clone size	CDR3 DNA	CDR3 protein
TRBV29-1	-	TRBJ1-4	12	few	TGCAGCGTTGCAGTGGCTAATGAAAAACTGTTTTTT	CSVAVANEKLFF
TRBV6-1	-	TRBJ2-1	13	-	TGTGCCAACTCCGACAGTATATACAATGAGCAGTTCTTC	CANSDSIYNEQFF
TRBV27	TRBD2	TRBJ2-1	15	-	TGTGCCAGCAGTTTACTAGCGGGCTCCTACAATGAGCAGTTCTTC	CASSLLAGSYNEQFF
TRBV5-1	TRBD1	TRBJ2-5	13	few	TGCGCCAGCAGCCTGAACAGGGGGGAGACCCAGTACTTC	CASSLNRGETQYF
TRBV10-3	TRBD1	TRBJ2-1	16	-	TGTGCCATCACCCCCGGGACAGGGTACTCCTACAATGAGCAGTTCTTC	CAITPGTGYSYNEQFF
TRBV14	-	TRBJ2-1	15	-	TGTGCCAGCAGCCAAGGTATTAGTTCCTACAATGAGCAGTTCTTC	CASSQGISSYNEQFF
TRBV27	TRBD2	TRBJ2-7	15	-	TGTGCCAGCAGGGCCTCGGGACTAGCGGTCTACGAGCAGTACTTC	CASRASGLAVYEQYF
TRBV6-6	-	TRBJ1-2	16	few	TGTGCCAGCAGCCGTACAATTCGGGGGGCGGGCAATGGCTACACCTTC	CASSRTIRGAGNGYTF
TRBV19	TRBD2	TRBJ2-4	14	few	TGTGCCAGTAGCGAGCTCGGGGGGGAAAACATTCAGTACTTC	CASSELGGENIQYF
TRBV9	TRBD1	TRBJ1-2	18	-	TGTGCCAGCAGCGTAGAAATTGGGGTAGGGGGCGCCGACTATGGCTACACCTTC	CASSVEIGVGGADYGYTF
TRBV25-1	-	TRBJ2-7	14	few	TGTGCCACCGGGGTGGGGTCTAACTCCTACGAGCAGTACTTC	CATGVGSNSYEQYF
TRBV29-1	TRBD1	TRBJ1-4	14	-	TGCAGCGCTCGTGGACAGGGTGAGAATGAAAAACTGTTTTTT	CSARGQGENEKLFF
TRBV9	-	TRBJ2-7	14	few	TGTGCCAGCAGCGTTAGCTCTAGCTCCTACGAGCAGTACTTC	CASSVSSSSYEQYF
TRBV30	TRBD1	TRBJ1-4	13	-	TGTGCCTGGACTGGGACAGCTAATGAAAAACTGTTTTTT	CAWTGTANEKLFF
TRBV29-1	TRBD1	TRBJ1-1	14	few	TGCAGCGTTGACCCCCTCAGGGGGCAGGGGGAAGCTTTCTTT	CSVDPLRGQGEAFF
TRBV30	-	TRBJ1-2	13	-	TGTGCCTGGACCACGGGGACACCTTATGGCTACACCTTC	CAWTTGTPYGYTF
TRBV11-2	-	TRBJ2-3	17	few	TGTGCCAGCAGCTTTCCTCGCGGCGGAGTGAGCACAGATACGCAGTATTTT	CASSFPRGGVSTDTQYF
TRBV5-1	-	TRBJ2-7	14	few	TGCGCCAGCAGAAATACTATGAACTCCTACGAGCAGTACTTC	CASRNTMNSYEQYF
TRBV5-4	TRBD2	TRBJ2-1	15	few	TGTGCCAGCAGCACAGCGGGAGATGGCCATGGTGAGCAGTTCTTC	CASSTAGDGHGEQFF
TRBV18	-	TRBJ2-7	13	few	TGTGCCAGCTCACCTCGGGGTAGCGAGGAGCAGTACTTC	CASSPRGSEEQYF
TRBV11-1	TRBD1	TRBJ2-7	16	few	TGTGCCAGCAGCCCTCGACCCGGGACAGGGGGGGGAGAGCAGTACTTC	CASSPRPGTGGGEQYF
TRBV7-6	TRBD1	TRBJ1-1	16	-	TGTGCCAGCAGTGCACAGGGGGCTGGAATTAACACTGAAGCTTTCTTT	CASSAQGAGINTEAFF
TRBV5-4	-	TRBJ1-1	15	-	TGTGCCAGCAGCTACCCGAGGGTTGGGAACACTGAAGCTTTCTTT	CASSYPRVGNTEAFF
TRBV7-9	-	TRBJ1-2	12	few	TGTGCCAGCAACGCGGACAGCTATGGCTACACCTTC	CASNADSYGYTF
TRBV7-6	-	TRBJ2-2	13	few	TGTGCCAGCAGCTTAGATGAAGCTGGGGAGCTGTTTTTT	CASSLDEAGELFF
TRBV6-6	TRBD1	TRBJ2-3	15	few	TGTGCCAGCAGCCCCACAGGGGCCCCCACAGATACGCAGTATTTT	CASSPTGAPTDTQYF
TRBV5-4	-	TRBJ1-5	14	few	TGTGCCAGCAGCTTGAGGGGGAGCAATCAGCCCCAGCATTTT	CASSLRGSNQPQHF
TRBV2	-	TRBJ1-1	13	few	TGTGCCAGCAGCCTCAGGGGCGGCACTGAAGCTTTCTTT	CASSLRGGTEAFF
TRBV7-2	-	TRBJ2-1	13	-	TGTGCCAGCAGCTTAGGAGTAGCCAATGAGCAGTTCTTC	CASSLGVANEQFF
TRBV9	-	TRBJ2-2	12	few	TGTGCCAGCAGTAGGGGTGGCGGGGAGCTGTTTTTT	CASSRGGGELFF
TRBV15	-	TRBJ2-5	14	-	TGTGCCACCAGCAGAGACGGGTACCAAGAGACCCAGTACTTC	CATSRDGYQETQYF
TRBV27	-	TRBJ2-1	12	few	TGTGCCAGCAGTTTCGCAGGAGGTGAGCAGTTCTTC	CASSFAGGEQFF
TRBV12-5	TRBD2	TRBJ2-5	13	-	TGTGCTAGTGGACCCAGCGGGACTGAGACCCAGTACTTC	CASGPSGTETQYF
TRBV28	TRBD2	TRBJ2-1	15	few	TGTGCCAGCAGTTTAGTGGTAGCGGGAGACAATGAGCAGTTCTTC	CASSLVVAGDNEQFF
TRBV7-8	TRBD1	TRBJ1-5	13	-	TGTGCCAGCAGCGATGACAGGGGACAGCCCCAGCATTTT	CASSDDRGQPQHF